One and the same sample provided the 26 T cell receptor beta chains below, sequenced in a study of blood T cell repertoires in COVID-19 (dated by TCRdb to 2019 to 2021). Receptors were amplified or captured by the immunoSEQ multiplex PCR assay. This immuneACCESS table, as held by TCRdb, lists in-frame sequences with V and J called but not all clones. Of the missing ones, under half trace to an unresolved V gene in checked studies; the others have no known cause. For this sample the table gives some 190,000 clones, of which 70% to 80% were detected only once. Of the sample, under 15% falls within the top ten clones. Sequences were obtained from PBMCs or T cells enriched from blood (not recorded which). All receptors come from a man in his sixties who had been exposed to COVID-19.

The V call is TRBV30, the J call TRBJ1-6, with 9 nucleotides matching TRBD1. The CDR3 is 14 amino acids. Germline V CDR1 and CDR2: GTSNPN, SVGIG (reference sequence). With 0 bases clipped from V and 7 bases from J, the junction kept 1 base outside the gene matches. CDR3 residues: CAWSVDRGNSPLHF. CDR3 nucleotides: TGTGCCTGGAGTGTAGACAGGGGGAATTCACCCCTCCACTTT.

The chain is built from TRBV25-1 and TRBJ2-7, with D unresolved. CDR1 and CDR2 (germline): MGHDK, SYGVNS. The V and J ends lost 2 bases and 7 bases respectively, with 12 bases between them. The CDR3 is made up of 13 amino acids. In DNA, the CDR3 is TGTGCCAGCAGTGAACCAGCTAGTCTAGAGCAGTACTTC. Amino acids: CASSEPASLEQYF.

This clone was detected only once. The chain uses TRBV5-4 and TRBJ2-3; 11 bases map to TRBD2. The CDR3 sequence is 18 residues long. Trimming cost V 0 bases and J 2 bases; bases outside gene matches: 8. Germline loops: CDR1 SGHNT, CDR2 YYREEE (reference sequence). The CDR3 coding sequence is TGTGCCAGCAGCTTGGGAGGCTATAGCGGGAGGGCCACAGATACGCAGTATTTT. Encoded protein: CASSLGGYSGRATDTQYF.

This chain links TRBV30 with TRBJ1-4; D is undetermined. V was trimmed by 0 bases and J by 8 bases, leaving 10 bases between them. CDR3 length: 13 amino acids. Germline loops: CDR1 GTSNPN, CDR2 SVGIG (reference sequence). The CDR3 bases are TGTGCCTGGAGTGTAAGAGGGAACGAAAAACTGTTTTTT. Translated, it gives CAWSVRGNEKLFF.

The CDR3, as DNA: TGTGCCAGCACCCCCGGGTCGCCAAATTCACCCCTCCACTTT. It codes for CASTPGSPNSPLHF. The V gene is TRBV7-6, the J gene TRBJ1-6; D unresolved. V was pared by 7 bases and J by 7 bases, with 14 bases between. Germline V gene lookup returns CDR1 SGHVS and CDR2 FNYEAQ. The CDR3 covers 14 residues.

CDR3 sequence reads: CASSAGRGLAGFGYNEQFF. The CDR3, as DNA: TGTGCCAGCAGCGCAGGCCGGGGACTAGCGGGATTCGGCTACAATGAGCAGTTCTTC. This chain connects TRBV7-2 to TRBJ2-1, with 13 bases that match TRBD2. The CDR3 runs to 19 residues. The V segment lost 5 bases and the J segment 3 bases; nucleotides outside the gene matches: 13. Germline V gives CDR1 SGHTA, CDR2 FQGNSA. The variable domain in full, with the rest retrieved from reference TRBV7-2 and TRBJ2-1, is GAGVSQSPSNKVTEKGKDVELRCDPISGHTALYWYRQSLGQGLEFLIYFQGNSAPDKSGLPSDRFSAERTGGSVSTLTIQRTQQEDSAVYLCASSAGRGLAGFGYNEQFFGPGTRLTVL.

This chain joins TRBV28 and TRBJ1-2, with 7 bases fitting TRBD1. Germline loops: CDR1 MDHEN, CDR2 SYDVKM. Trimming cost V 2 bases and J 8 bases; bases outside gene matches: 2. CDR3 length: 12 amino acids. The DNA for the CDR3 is TGTGCCAGCAGTTTAACAGGGGAAGGCTACACCTTC. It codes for CASSLTGEGYTF.

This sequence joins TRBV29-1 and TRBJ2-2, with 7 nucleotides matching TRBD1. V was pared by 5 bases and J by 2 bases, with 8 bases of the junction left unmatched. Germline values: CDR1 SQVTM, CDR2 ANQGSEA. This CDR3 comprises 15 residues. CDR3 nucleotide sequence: TGCAGCGTTTCGGGACAGAGGGGTAACACCGGGGAGCTGTTTTTT. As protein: CSVSGQRGNTGELFF.

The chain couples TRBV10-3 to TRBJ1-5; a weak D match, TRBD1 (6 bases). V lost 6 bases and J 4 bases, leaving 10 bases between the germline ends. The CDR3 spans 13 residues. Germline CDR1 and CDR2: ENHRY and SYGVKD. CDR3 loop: CAIRATGNQPQHF. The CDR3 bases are TGTGCCATCAGGGCAACAGGGAATCAGCCCCAGCATTTT.

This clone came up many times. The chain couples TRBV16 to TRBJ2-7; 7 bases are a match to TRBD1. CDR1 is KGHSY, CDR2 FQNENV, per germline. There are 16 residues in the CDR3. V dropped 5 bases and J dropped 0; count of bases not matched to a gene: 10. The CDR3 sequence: CASSSLTGLSSYEQYF. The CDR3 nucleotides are TGTGCCAGCAGCTCATTGACAGGGTTGAGCTCCTACGAGCAGTACTTC.

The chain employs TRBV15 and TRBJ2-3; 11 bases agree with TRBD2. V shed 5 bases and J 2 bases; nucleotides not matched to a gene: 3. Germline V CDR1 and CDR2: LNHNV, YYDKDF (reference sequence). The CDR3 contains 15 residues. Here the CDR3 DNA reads TGTGCCACCAGCGAGGGACTAGCGGACACAGATACGCAGTATTTT. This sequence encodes CATSEGLADTDTQYF.

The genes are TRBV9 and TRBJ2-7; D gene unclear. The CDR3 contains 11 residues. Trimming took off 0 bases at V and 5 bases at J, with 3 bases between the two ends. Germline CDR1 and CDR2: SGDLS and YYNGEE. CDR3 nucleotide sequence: TGTGCCAGCAGCGTAGGAGACGAGCAGTACTTC. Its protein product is CASSVGDEQYF.

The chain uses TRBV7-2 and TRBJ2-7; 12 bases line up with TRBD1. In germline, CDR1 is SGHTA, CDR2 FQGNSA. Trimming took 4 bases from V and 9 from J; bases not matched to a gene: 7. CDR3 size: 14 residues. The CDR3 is CASSYGTGGVGQYF. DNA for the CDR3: TGTGCCAGCAGCTACGGGACAGGGGGCGTTGGGCAGTACTTC.

The CDR3 DNA follows: TGTGCCAGCAGTGAAGAAGGGGCGCCCATCTATGGCTACACCTTC. It codes for CASSEEGAPIYGYTF. The rearrangement uses TRBV6-4 and TRBJ1-2; D possibly corresponds to TRBD1 (5 bases). There are 15 residues in the CDR3. Germline V CDR1 and CDR2: MRHNA, SNTAGT. Between the trimmed V and J ends, which lost 3 bases and 4 bases, there was a span of 15 bases.

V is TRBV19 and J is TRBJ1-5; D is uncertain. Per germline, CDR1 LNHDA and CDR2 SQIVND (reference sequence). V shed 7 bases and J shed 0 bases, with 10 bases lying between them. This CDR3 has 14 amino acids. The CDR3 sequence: CASMSGPSNQPQHF. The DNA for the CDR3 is TGTGCCAGTATGTCTGGGCCTAGCAATCAGCCCCAGCATTTT.

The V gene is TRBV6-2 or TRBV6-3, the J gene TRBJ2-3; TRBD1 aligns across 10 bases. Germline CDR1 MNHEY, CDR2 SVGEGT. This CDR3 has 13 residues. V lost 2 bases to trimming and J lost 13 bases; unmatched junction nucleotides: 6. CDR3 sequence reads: CASSYTGQGREYF. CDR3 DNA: TGTGCCAGCAGTTACACGGGACAGGGGAGAGAGTATTTT.

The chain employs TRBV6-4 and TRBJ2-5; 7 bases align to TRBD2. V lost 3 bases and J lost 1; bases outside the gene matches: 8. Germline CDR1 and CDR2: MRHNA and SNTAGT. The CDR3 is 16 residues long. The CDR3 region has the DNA TGTGCCAGCAGTGAGATGACTAGCAGATTCCAAGAGACCCAGTACTTC. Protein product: CASSEMTSRFQETQYF.

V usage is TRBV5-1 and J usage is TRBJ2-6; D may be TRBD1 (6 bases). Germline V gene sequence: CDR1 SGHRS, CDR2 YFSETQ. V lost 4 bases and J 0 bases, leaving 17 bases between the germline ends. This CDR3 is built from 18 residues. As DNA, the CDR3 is TGCGCCAGCAGCACCCTCCGGGACACCAGCTCTGGGGCCAACGTCCTGACTTTC. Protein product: CASSTLRDTSSGANVLTF.

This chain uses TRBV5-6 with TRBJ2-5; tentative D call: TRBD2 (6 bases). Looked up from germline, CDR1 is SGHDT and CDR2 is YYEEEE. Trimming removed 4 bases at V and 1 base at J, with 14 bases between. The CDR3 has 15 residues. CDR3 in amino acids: CASSPRSGTQETQYF. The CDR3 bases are TGTGCCAGCAGCCCCCGTAGCGGAACCCAAGAGACCCAGTACTTC.

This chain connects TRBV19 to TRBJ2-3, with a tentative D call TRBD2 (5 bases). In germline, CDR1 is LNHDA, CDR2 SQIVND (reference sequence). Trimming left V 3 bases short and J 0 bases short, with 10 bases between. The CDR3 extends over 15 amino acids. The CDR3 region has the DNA TGTGCCAGTAGTATCAGTAGCGTAAGCACAGATACGCAGTATTTT. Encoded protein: CASSISSVSTDTQYF.

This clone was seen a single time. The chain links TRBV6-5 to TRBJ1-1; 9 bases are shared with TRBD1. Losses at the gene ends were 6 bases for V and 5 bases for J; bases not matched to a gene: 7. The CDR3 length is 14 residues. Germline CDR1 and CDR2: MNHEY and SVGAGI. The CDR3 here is CASRNRGLGTEAFF. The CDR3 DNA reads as TGTGCCAGCAGAAACAGGGGGCTAGGGACTGAAGCTTTCTTT.

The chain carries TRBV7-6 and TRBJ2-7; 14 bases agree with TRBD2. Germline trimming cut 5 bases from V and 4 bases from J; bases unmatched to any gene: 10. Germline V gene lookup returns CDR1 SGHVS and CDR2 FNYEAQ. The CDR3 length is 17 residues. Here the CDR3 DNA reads TGTGCCAGCAGCAGTAGGGGACTAGCGGGAGTTCGATACGAGCAGTACTTC. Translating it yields CASSSRGLAGVRYEQYF.

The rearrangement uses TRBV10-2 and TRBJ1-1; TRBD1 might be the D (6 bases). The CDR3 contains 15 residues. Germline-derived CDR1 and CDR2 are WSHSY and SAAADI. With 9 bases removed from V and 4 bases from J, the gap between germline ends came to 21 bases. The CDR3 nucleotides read TGCGCCAGTCACGCAGAGGGGGGGCGTCGCACTGAAGCTTTCTTT. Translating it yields CASHAEGGRRTEAFF.

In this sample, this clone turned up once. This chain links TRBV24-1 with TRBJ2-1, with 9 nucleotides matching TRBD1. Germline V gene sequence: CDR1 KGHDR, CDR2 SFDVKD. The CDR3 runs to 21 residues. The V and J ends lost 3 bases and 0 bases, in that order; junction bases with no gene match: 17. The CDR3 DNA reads TGTGCCACCAGTGATCACCTCAACAGGGGGCGACCGCTGAGCTCCTACAATGAGCAGTTCTTC. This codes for CATSDHLNRGRPLSSYNEQFF.

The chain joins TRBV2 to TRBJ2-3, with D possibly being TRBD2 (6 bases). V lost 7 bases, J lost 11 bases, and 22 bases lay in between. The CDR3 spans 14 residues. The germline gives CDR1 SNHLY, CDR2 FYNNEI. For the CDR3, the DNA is TGTGCCAGCATTGGGAGTAATGGCGGGACCCTGCAGTATTTT. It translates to CASIGSNGGTLQYF.

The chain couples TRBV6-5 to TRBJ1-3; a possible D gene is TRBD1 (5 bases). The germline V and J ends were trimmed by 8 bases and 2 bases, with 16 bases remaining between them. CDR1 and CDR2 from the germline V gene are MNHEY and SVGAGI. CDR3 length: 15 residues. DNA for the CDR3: TGTGCCAGCCGGTGGGGCGAGTCACCTGGAAACACCATATATTTT. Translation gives CASRWGESPGNTIYF.